Below, 14 T cell receptor beta chains from the same sample are listed, as sequenced in a study of blood T cell repertoires in COVID-19. TCRdb's table, derived via immunoSEQ multiplex PCR, lists solely in-frame clones and lacks some. This table holds 150,000 to 200,000 clones, under 85% found once. Source material: peripheral blood. The receptor source for this set is a woman in her 70s with COVID-19, enrolled during active disease.

This chain links TRBV4-3 with TRBJ1-2; D unclear. Germline assignment: CDR1 LGHNA and CDR2 YSLEER. The CDR3 loop spans 16 amino acids. V gave up 3 bases and J gave up 4 bases, with 18 bases separating them. The CDR3 sequence: CASSHLGFEESYGYTF. CDR3 nucleotide sequence: TGCGCCAGCAGCCACTTGGGTTTCGAGGAATCCTATGGCTACACCTTC.

The rearrangement uses TRBV15 and TRBJ2-3; 13 nucleotides align to TRBD2. In germline, CDR1 is LNHNV, CDR2 YYDKDF (reference sequence). Germline trimming cut 4 bases from V and 0 bases from J; bases unmatched to any gene: 16. The CDR3 is made up of 21 amino acids. The CDR3 DNA follows: TGTGCCACCAGCATACCACAGGGACTAGCGGGACGAAGTCTAAGCACAGATACGCAGTATTTT. It specifies CATSIPQGLAGRSLSTDTQYF.

V and J are TRBV29-1 and TRBJ2-3; no clear D gene. Trimming left V 6 bases short and J 3 bases short, with 7 bases between. The germline CDR1 and CDR2 sequences are SQVTM and ANQGSEA. The CDR3 has 11 amino acids. The CDR3: CSVAGTDTQYF. In DNA, the CDR3 is TGCAGCGTGGCCGGGACAGATACGCAGTATTTT.

Only one count was recorded for this clone. This chain links TRBV28 with TRBJ2-3, with 7 nucleotides matching TRBD1. Unmatched junction bases numbered 10, after V lost 7 bases and J lost 0 bases. Germline V lookup: CDR1 MDHEN, CDR2 SYDVKM. The CDR3 is 16 residues long. CDR3 nucleotides: TGTGCCAGCACCACGGGGACAGACCGTAGCACAGATACGCAGTATTTT. It is translated as CASTTGTDRSTDTQYF.

V and J are TRBV5-8 and TRBJ1-2; D gene ambiguous. The germline V gene has CDR1 SGHTS and CDR2 YDEGEE. The CDR3 totals 15 residues. Trimming removed 3 bases at V and 4 bases at J, with 16 bases between. In DNA, the CDR3 is TGTGCCAGCAGCTCCCGGAGGGAGATCTCCTATGGCTACACCTTC. Translated, it gives CASSSRREISYGYTF.

This clone was observed a single time. V gene TRBV15 combines with J gene TRBJ2-7, with 10 bases identical to TRBD1. There are 16 residues in the CDR3. V was clipped by 5 bases and J by 2 bases; unmatched bases: 9. Germline loops: CDR1 LNHNV, CDR2 YYDKDF (reference sequence). CDR3 bases: TGTGCCACCAGCCGGGGGGGACAGGGGTTCGCCTACGAGCAGTACTTC. Amino acids: CATSRGGQGFAYEQYF.

Points on this clone: A read error is likely here: a far larger clone is one base away. This chain joins TRBV2 and TRBJ1-5; no definite D call. The V gene lost 5 bases and the J gene lost 1 base, with 6 bases spanning the gap. The CDR3 runs 13 residues. From germline, CDR1 is SNHLY and CDR2 FYNNEI. CDR3 in amino acids: CASSFQSNQPQHF. In DNA form, the CDR3 reads TGTGCCAGCAGTTTTCAGAGCAATCAGCCCCAGCATTTT.

The chain uses TRBV7-3 and TRBJ1-1, with 9 nucleotides matching TRBD1. The CDR3 is 14 residues long. CDR1 SGHTA and CDR2 FQGTGA come from the germline V gene. Unmatched junction bases numbered 1, after V lost 4 bases and J lost 1 base. The CDR3 DNA reads as TGTGCCAGCAGCTCGGACAGGGGGAACACTGAAGCTTTCTTT. It is translated as CASSSDRGNTEAFF.

The V and J genes are TRBV24-1 and TRBJ1-4; 8 nucleotides align to TRBD1. The CDR3 has 16 amino acids. Germline V gene lookup returns CDR1 KGHDR and CDR2 SFDVKD. J gave up 5 bases and V 4 bases, and 8 bases lay outside the gene matches. The CDR3 is CATSDPKRQGNEKLFF. CDR3 nucleotides: TGTGCCACCAGTGACCCTAAACGACAGGGGAATGAAAAACTGTTTTTT.

V gene TRBV9 combines with J gene TRBJ2-3, with 12 bases identical to TRBD2. Per the germline V gene, CDR1 is SGDLS and CDR2 is YYNGEE. The CDR3 is 15 residues long. V lost 3 bases, J lost 4 bases, and 3 bases stayed unmatched. This chain's CDR3 is CASSGLAGVPDTQYF. The CDR3 bases are TGTGCCAGCAGCGGACTAGCGGGAGTCCCAGATACGCAGTATTTT.

V is TRBV10-3 and J is TRBJ2-2; a possible D gene is TRBD1 (5 bases). V shed 3 bases and J shed 0 bases, with 11 bases lying between them. Germline assignment: CDR1 ENHRY and CDR2 SYGVKD. This CDR3 region has 16 residues. The CDR3 DNA reads as TGTGCCATCAGTGATTCGCAGGGTGCGAACACCGGGGAGCTGTTTTTT. Translation gives CAISDSQGANTGELFF.

V and J are TRBV7-9 and TRBJ1-2; weak D call: TRBD1 (6 bases). CDR3 length equals 14 residues. Trimming stripped 3 bases from V and 2 bases from J, with 10 bases between. CDR1 and CDR2 from the germline V gene are SEHNR and FQNEAQ (reference sequence). The CDR3: CASSFSGQNYGYTF. The CDR3 bases are TGTGCCAGCAGCTTCTCGGGACAAAACTATGGCTACACCTTC.

In the case of this clone: Other DNA sequences in this sample translate to the same CDR3. The rearrangement uses TRBV9 and TRBJ2-2; D is ambiguous. The CDR3 length is 14 residues. Germline V lookup: CDR1 SGDLS, CDR2 YYNGEE. Trimming pared 0 bases from V and 1 base from J, leaving 4 bases between. The CDR3 loop is CASSVGGNTGELFF. For the CDR3, the DNA is TGTGCCAGCAGCGTAGGCGGGAACACCGGGGAGCTGTTTTTT.

The genes are TRBV30 and TRBJ1-5; 7 nucleotides agree with TRBD1. Germline V gene data show CDR1 as GTSNPN and CDR2 as SVGIG (reference sequence). CDR3 size: 14 residues. The J segment lost 7 bases and the V segment lost 5 bases, leaving 11 bases of the junction unmatched. CDR3 nucleotide sequence: TGTGCCTGGTCCACATCTGACAGGGCCCAGCCCCAGCATTTT. It encodes CAWSTSDRAQPQHF.